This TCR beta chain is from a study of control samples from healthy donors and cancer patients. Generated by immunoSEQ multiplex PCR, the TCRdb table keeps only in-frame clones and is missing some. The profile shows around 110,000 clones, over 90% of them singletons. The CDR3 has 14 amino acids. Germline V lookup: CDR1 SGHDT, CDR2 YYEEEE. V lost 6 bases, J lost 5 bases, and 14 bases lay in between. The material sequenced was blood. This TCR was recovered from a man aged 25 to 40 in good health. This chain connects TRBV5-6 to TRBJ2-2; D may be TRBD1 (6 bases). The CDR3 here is CASTQGIGTGELFF. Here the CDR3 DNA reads TGTGCCAGCACCCAGGGGATTGGGACCGGGGAGCTGTTTTTT.